A single sample is the source of the 19 T cell receptor beta chains below, sequenced in a study of identical twins. TCRdb analysed the 5' RACE reads with MiXCR anew, one entry per CDR3 protein. The sample has about 690,000 distinct CDR3 sequences, roughly 6% seen once. The sequenced material came from naive T cells sorted from blood. Source of these receptors: a man aged 18 to 35 in good health.

This clonotype occurred many times. This chain joins TRBV12-3 or TRBV12-4 and TRBJ1-5; D gene ambiguous. The CDR3 loop spans 14 amino acids. V was cut by 6 bases and J by 1 base, with 10 bases left in between. The CDR3 DNA reads TGTGCCAGCAGGGTTGGTGGGAGCAATCAGCCCCAGCATTTT. This codes for CASRVGGSNQPQHF.

This clonotype was counted many times. The chain couples TRBV4-3 to TRBJ2-7; no reliable D call. CDR3 size: 14 residues. The germline CDR1 and CDR2 sequences are LGHNA and YSLEER. Trimming stripped 1 base from V and 5 bases from J, with 12 bases between. CDR3 sequence: CASSQVDRNHEQYF. Here the CDR3 DNA reads TGCGCCAGCAGCCAAGTGGACCGGAACCACGAGCAGTACTTC.

This clonotype has just a few counts. The chain recombines TRBV7-6 with TRBJ2-5, with TRBD2 identical over 7 bases. This CDR3 spans 14 amino acids. Germline V gene data show CDR1 as SGHVS and CDR2 as FNYEAQ. The V segment lost 5 bases and the J segment 5 bases; nucleotides outside the gene matches: 8. The DNA for the CDR3 is TGTGCCAGCAGCGTGTTGCGGGAGACGGAGACCCAGTACTTC. Its translation: CASSVLRETETQYF.

V usage is TRBV15 and J usage is TRBJ2-2, with D maybe TRBD1 (6 bases). The CDR3 contains 15 residues. V lost 8 bases to trimming and J lost 2 bases, with 15 bases between them. Germline CDR1 reads LNHNV; CDR2 reads YYDKDF (reference sequence). For the CDR3, the DNA is TGTGCCACCGGGAACGCGGACAGTAACACCGGGGAGCTGTTTTTT. Residues: CATGNADSNTGELFF.

This clonotype has ten or more counts. J is TRBJ2-3 and V is TRBV12-3 or TRBV12-4, with 10 bases matching TRBD2. With V trimmed by 3 bases and J by 4 bases, 4 bases remained unmatched. The CDR3 has 15 amino acids. The DNA of the CDR3 is TGTGCCAGCAGTTTTCCTAGCGGGAGACCAGATACGCAGTATTTT. This gives the protein CASSFPSGRPDTQYF.

This clonotype was counted ten times or more. J is TRBJ2-7 and V is TRBV5-6, with a possible D match to TRBD1 (6 bases). V lost 4 bases to trimming and J lost 4 bases, with 12 bases between them. From germline, CDR1 is SGHDT and CDR2 YYEEEE. This CDR3 has 13 amino acids. The CDR3 region is CASSGQDSYEQYV. CDR3 coding DNA: TGTGCCAGCAGCGGCCAGGACAGTTACGAGCAGTACGTC.

This clonotype has ten or more counts. The chain combines TRBV20-1 with TRBJ1-1; D not resolved. The CDR3 consists of 13 residues. The V gene lost 5 bases and the J gene lost 2 bases, with 12 bases spanning the gap. Germline loops: CDR1 DFQATT, CDR2 SNEGSKA (reference sequence). The CDR3 is CSAGDIPNTEAFF. CDR3 in DNA: TGCAGTGCTGGCGACATCCCAAACACTGAAGCTTTCTTT.

This clonotype was seen a handful of times. V is TRBV21-1 and J is TRBJ2-7; TRBD2, the table's D call, was not compared with the DNA. TRBV21-1 is listed as a pseudogene. The CDR3 consists of 14 residues. CDR3 bases: TGTGCCAGCCCCCAGGGGGGGGGCCCGTACGAGCAGTACGTC. As protein: CASPQGGGPYEQYV.

This clonotype turned up a few times. The V gene is TRBV20-1, the J gene TRBJ2-1; D possibly matches TRBD1 or TRBD2 (5 bases each). Trimming cost V 5 bases and J 6 bases, with 11 bases left between them. Germline values: CDR1 DFQATT, CDR2 SNEGSKA (reference sequence). The CDR3 runs to 12 residues. The CDR3 loop reads CSALRDLNEQFF. The DNA of the CDR3 is TGCAGTGCTCTTCGGGACCTCAATGAGCAGTTCTTC.

This chain joins TRBV18 and TRBJ1-4; D gene unclear. The germline V gene encodes CDR1 KGHSH and CDR2 LQKENI. The V gene lost 9 bases and the J gene lost 4 bases, with 12 bases spanning the gap. CDR3 length equals 13 residues. The CDR3 DNA follows: TGTGCCAGTTACTCCGGGAGTAATGAAAAACTGTTTTTT. The encoded protein is CASYSGSNEKLFF.

This clonotype was seen many times. The V call is TRBV28, the J call TRBJ2-7; 12 bases map to TRBD2. Losses at the gene ends were 2 bases for V and 2 bases for J; bases not matched to a gene: 7. Per the germline V gene, CDR1 is MDHEN and CDR2 is SYDVKM. The CDR3 extends over 17 amino acids. As DNA, the CDR3 is TGTGCCAGCAGTTTAATACTAGCGGGAGGCTCCGCCTACGAGCAGTACTTC. Translation gives CASSLILAGGSAYEQYF.

This clonotype showed up just a few times. The V call is TRBV7-9, the J call TRBJ2-7; TRBD2 agrees at 8 bases. Losses at the gene ends were 4 bases for V and 2 bases for J; bases not matched to a gene: 4. Germline V gives CDR1 SEHNR, CDR2 FQNEAQ (reference sequence). The CDR3 covers 14 residues. Written as DNA, the CDR3 is TGTGCCAGCAGCTGGACTAGCCAGACCTACGAGCAGTACTTC. It specifies CASSWTSQTYEQYF. The full variable domain, rest sourced from reference TRBV7-9 and TRBJ2-7, is DTGVSQNPRHKITKRGQNVTFRCDPISEHNRLYWYRQTLGQGPEFLTYFQNEAQLEKSRLLSDRFSAERPKGSFSTLEIQRTEQGDSAMYLCASSWTSQTYEQYFGPGTRLTVT.

This clonotype has at least ten counts. The chain is built from TRBV5-1 and TRBJ2-1; 8 bases are a match to TRBD2. V trimming: 3 bases; J trimming: 15 bases; junction bases outside the gene matches: 5. CDR3 length equals 11 residues. Germline V gives CDR1 SGHRS, CDR2 YFSETQ. Here the CDR3 DNA reads TGCGCCAGCAGCTCCGGGACTAGGGCGTTCTTC. Translation gives CASSSGTRAFF.

The table lists this clonotype with many counts. This chain links TRBV5-1 with TRBJ1-3; D may be TRBD1 (5 bases). The V gene's germline CDR1 is SGHRS and CDR2 YFSETQ. Trimming took 4 bases from V and 0 from J, leaving 14 bases between them. The CDR3 spans 16 residues. The CDR3 region is CASSPGTASSGNTIYF. In DNA, the CDR3 is TGCGCCAGCAGCCCCGGGACGGCGAGCTCTGGAAACACCATATATTTT.

The chain employs TRBV27 and TRBJ1-1; D is ambiguous. This CDR3 spans 13 amino acids. Per germline, CDR1 MNHEY and CDR2 SMNVEV (reference sequence). Trimming pared 5 bases from V and 5 bases from J, leaving 12 bases between. As DNA, the CDR3 is TGTGCCAGCAGTGCCCAGCAGAGGACTGAAGCTTTCTTT. Its protein is CASSAQQRTEAFF.

This clonotype was detected a few times. The J gene is TRBJ2-3, the V gene TRBV18, with D perhaps matching TRBD2 (7 bases). Germline V gene data show CDR1 as KGHSH and CDR2 as LQKENI. The CDR3 runs to 16 residues. With 4 bases removed from V and 2 bases from J, the gap between germline ends came to 16 bases. The CDR3 DNA follows: TGTGCCAGCTCACACCAGACGGGGGGCCTCACAGATACGCAGTATTTT. This gives the protein CASSHQTGGLTDTQYF.

With respect to this clonotype: The missing conserved phenylalanine or tryptophan at the end of this CDR3 makes a read error likely. The chain has TRBV7-6 and TRBJ1-3; D is unresolved. V was cut by 2 bases and J by 2 bases, with 10 bases left in between. CDR3 length equals 15 residues. The germline V gene has CDR1 SGHVS and CDR2 FNYEAQ. Here the CDR3 reads CASSLSPKTGNTIYC. The CDR3 DNA follows: TGTGCCAGCAGCTTAAGTCCGAAGACTGGAAACACCATATATTGT.

This clonotype was counted at least ten times. The chain couples TRBV28 to TRBJ2-3, with D unclear. The CDR3 sequence is 12 residues long. With 6 bases removed from V and 10 bases from J, the gap between germline ends came to 14 bases. Germline CDR1 MDHEN, CDR2 SYDVKM. The CDR3 nucleotides read TGTGCCAGCAGCTCTACCTCCGGGCCGCAGTATTTT. Amino acids: CASSSTSGPQYF.

This clonotype was counted only a few times. The V call is TRBV12-3 or TRBV12-4, the J call TRBJ2-1, with D tentatively TRBD1 (6 bases). V was pared by 6 bases and J by 5 bases, with 26 bases between. The length of the CDR3 is 18 residues. The CDR3 protein is CASRNRDKVRGINNEQFF. CDR3 DNA: TGTGCCAGCAGAAACCGGGACAAAGTCCGGGGAATCAACAATGAGCAGTTCTTC.